This TCR beta chain was captured in a study of T cell responses to AZD1222 COVID-19 vaccine. Study-wide results and limits: Among vaccine-associated CD4 TCRs, coverage spanned spike, with dominance at 160-218 and 743-854. Donors, mostly white British, included more females; clonal diversity was possibly underestimated.

Profiled with immunoSEQ multiplex PCR; TCRdb holds only in-frame clones, not every one. The table has approximately 110,000 clones, 88% seen once. Worth noting for this clone: Its antigen remains unidentified.

The CDR3 is made up of 11 amino acids. Germline values: CDR1 SNHLY, CDR2 FYNNEI. V gave up 6 bases and J gave up 8 bases, with 8 bases separating them. This TCR was recovered from an adult in good health. The starting material was peripheral blood, obtained on day 0 of AZD1222 vaccination. The rearrangement joins TRBV2 to TRBJ1-3; D not resolved. CDR3 nucleotide sequence: TGTGCCAGCAGGCAAGCGGACACCATATATTTT. Its protein is CASRQADTIYF.